Each of the 28 T cell receptor beta chains below was sequenced from the same sample in a study of blood T cell repertoires in COVID-19. Assay: immunoSEQ multiplex PCR; the TCRdb copy retains only in-frame clones and omits some. This repertoire shows 300,000 to 350,000 clones, roughly 90% found once; its top ten account for 8.5% to 10%. Sequenced material: PBMCs or T cells enriched from blood (not recorded which). These receptors originate from a woman aged 18-30 years who had recovered from COVID-19.

The V and J genes are TRBV9 and TRBJ2-1; tentatively, D is TRBD1 (5 bases). This CDR3 has 16 residues. The ends were cut back, 4 bases at V and 0 bases at J, with 14 bases in the middle. Germline values: CDR1 SGDLS, CDR2 YYNGEE. The CDR3 nucleotides are TGTGCCAGCAGCCACCAAGGGGTAACCTCCTACAATGAGCAGTTCTTC. As protein: CASSHQGVTSYNEQFF.

CDR3 DNA: TGTGCCAGCAGCGCACCTCGGTTAAATGAGCAGTTCTTC. Protein product: CASSAPRLNEQFF. This sequence joins TRBV28 and TRBJ2-1; no definite D call. The CDR3 consists of 13 residues. Trimming left V 6 bases short and J 7 bases short, with 13 bases between. In germline, CDR1 is MDHEN, CDR2 SYDVKM. The entire variable domain, with the rest obtained from reference TRBV28 and TRBJ2-1, is as follows: DVKVTQSSRYLVKRTGEKVFLECVQDMDHENMFWYRQDPGLGLRLIYFSYDVKMKEKGDIPEGYSVSREKKERFSLILESASTNQTSMYLCASSAPRLNEQFFGPGTRLTVL.

V gene TRBV3-1 (or the pseudogene TRBV3-2) combines with J gene TRBJ2-3, with a possible D match to TRBD2 (6 bases). Between the trimmed V and J ends, which lost 0 bases and 3 bases, there was a span of 28 bases. Germline V lookup: CDR1 LGHDT, CDR2 YNNKEL (reference sequence). The CDR3 spans 21 residues. The DNA for the CDR3 is TGTGCCAGCAGCCAAGATCTTTCCCTACCGGGACTCCTAACCGGGACAGATACGCAGTATTTT. Residues: CASSQDLSLPGLLTGTDTQYF.

The CDR3 here is CAIRKGGMNTEAFF. In nucleotides, the CDR3 is TGTGCCATCAGGAAAGGGGGAATGAACACTGAAGCTTTCTTT. The chain has TRBV10-3 and TRBJ1-1; tentative D call: TRBD1 (6 bases). This CDR3 is 14 amino acids long. The germline V gene encodes CDR1 ENHRY and CDR2 SYGVKD. V was clipped by 6 bases and J by 0 bases, with 11 bases between them.

The rearrangement uses TRBV6-5 and TRBJ2-3; 8 nucleotides line up with TRBD1. Germline V lookup: CDR1 MNHEY, CDR2 SVGAGI. The CDR3 has 15 amino acids. The junction had 7 bases not matched to a gene; V was cut back by 6 bases and J by 2 bases. In DNA form, the CDR3 reads TGTGCCAGCAGGGGCACAGGGGGGTCCACAGATACGCAGTATTTT. Amino acid sequence: CASRGTGGSTDTQYF.

V usage is TRBV5-4 and J usage is TRBJ2-2; TRBD1 matches 7 bases. With 5 bases clipped from V and 3 bases from J, the junction kept 4 bases outside the gene matches. The CDR3 spans 14 residues. Germline V CDR1 and CDR2: SGHNT, YYREEE (reference sequence). This CDR3 reads CASSKQGYTGELFF. Written as DNA, the CDR3 is TGTGCCAGCAGTAAACAGGGGTACACCGGGGAGCTGTTTTTT.

This chain joins TRBV21-1 and TRBJ1-2. TRBV21-1 is noted as a pseudogene. This CDR3 has 11 amino acids. CDR3 sequence: CASSKGRGYTF. In nucleotides, the CDR3 is TGTGCCAGCAGCAAAGGGCGGGGCTACACCTTC.

This clone was seen a single time. V gene TRBV9 combines with J gene TRBJ1-2; no clear D. Looked up from germline, CDR1 is SGDLS and CDR2 is YYNGEE. The CDR3 has 15 residues. The V end lost 0 bases, the J end lost 5 bases, and 14 bases lay between the germline ends. This CDR3 reads CASSVGTYFFYGYTF. CDR3 coding DNA: TGTGCCAGCAGCGTAGGCACTTACTTTTTTTATGGCTACACCTTC.

This clone has a handful of counts. The chain employs TRBV19 and TRBJ1-3, with D unclear. This CDR3 is 11 amino acids long. Trimming cost V 10 bases and J 0 bases, with 4 bases left between them. CDR1 LNHDA and CDR2 SQIVND come from the germline V gene (reference sequence). The CDR3 sequence: CATYSGNTIYF. As DNA, the CDR3 is TGTGCCACTTACTCTGGAAACACCATATATTTT.

V and J are TRBV29-1 and TRBJ2-5; TRBD2 matches at 9 bases. The CDR3 consists of 13 residues. Losses at the gene ends were 7 bases for V and 1 base for J; bases not matched to a gene: 4. Per germline, CDR1 SQVTM and CDR2 ANQGSEA. The CDR3 is CSGAGGVQETQYF. DNA for the CDR3: TGCAGCGGAGCGGGGGGAGTCCAAGAGACCCAGTACTTC.

This clone came up once. V and J are TRBV4-1 and TRBJ2-6; D perhaps matches TRBD1 (6 bases). This CDR3 is built from 17 residues. V was trimmed by 2 bases and J by 2 bases, leaving 13 bases between them. CDR1 is MGHRA, CDR2 YSYEKL, per germline. CDR3 nucleotide sequence: TGCGCCAGCAGCCAACAAACAGGGATAACTGGGGCCAACGTCCTGACTTTC. Protein: CASSQQTGITGANVLTF.

The chain couples TRBV27 to TRBJ1-2, with 8 bases matching TRBD1. CDR1 and CDR2 from the germline V gene are MNHEY and SMNVEV (reference sequence). The CDR3 is 14 residues long. Trimming took 5 bases from V and 7 from J; bases not matched to a gene: 9. The CDR3 loop is CASSARGLYFGYTF. The CDR3 DNA follows: TGTGCCAGCAGTGCCAGGGGGCTCTACTTTGGCTACACCTTC.

This clone was picked up one time. This chain connects TRBV4-2 to TRBJ1-3, with D uncertain. V was cut by 1 base and J by 8 bases, with 9 bases left in between. The germline gives CDR1 LGHNA, CDR2 YNFKEQ. This CDR3 comprises 13 residues. The CDR3 DNA follows: TGTGCCAGCAGCCAAGGGCTCCCAGACACCATATATTTT. This sequence encodes CASSQGLPDTIYF.

The chain employs TRBV4-3 and TRBJ2-1, with 12 bases fitting TRBD2. CDR3 size: 15 residues. Germline-derived CDR1 and CDR2 are LGHNA and YSLEER. V was clipped by 2 bases and J by 6 bases; unmatched bases: 2. The CDR3 protein is CASSQTSGGFNEQFF. CDR3 coding DNA: TGCGCCAGCAGCCAAACTAGCGGGGGGTTCAATGAGCAGTTCTTC.

The rearrangement uses TRBV7-3 and TRBJ2-2; 8 bases are shared with TRBD1. Per germline, CDR1 SGHTA and CDR2 FQGTGA. This CDR3 is 15 amino acids long. The ends lost 4 bases at V and 7 bases at J; junction bases unmatched: 8. Written as DNA, the CDR3 is TGTGCCAGCAGCTATCGGACAGGGTTCGGCGGGGAGCTGTTTTTT. Its translation is CASSYRTGFGGELFF.

The genes are TRBV11-2 and TRBJ2-7; 10 bases match TRBD2. The CDR3 runs to 16 residues. Trimming cost V 2 bases and J 4 bases; bases outside gene matches: 8. The germline V gene has CDR1 SGHAT and CDR2 FQNNGV. CDR3 in DNA: TGTGCCAGCAGCTTATGGCTAGCGGGAGCCGGGTACGAGCAGTACTTC. Translating gives CASSLWLAGAGYEQYF.

The gene calls are TRBV30 and TRBJ1-6, with D uncertain. V dropped 6 bases and J dropped 0 bases, with 6 bases sitting between them. CDR1 and CDR2 from the germline V gene are GTSNPN and SVGIG (reference sequence). The CDR3 covers 13 residues. CDR3 DNA sequence: TGTGCCTGCCGGGGCTCCTATAATTCACCCCTCCACTTT. This gives the protein CACRGSYNSPLHF.

This clone showed up just once. The V and J genes are TRBV3-1 (or the pseudogene TRBV3-2) and TRBJ1-4; D not resolved. Germline values: CDR1 LGHDT, CDR2 YNNKEL (reference sequence). Trimming removed 1 base from V and 8 bases from J, with 11 bases in between. There are 14 residues in the CDR3. The CDR3 sequence: CASSQVESPEKLFF. The CDR3 DNA is TGTGCCAGCAGCCAAGTAGAGTCCCCGGAAAAACTGTTTTTT.

The V call is TRBV5-1, the J call TRBJ2-3; TRBD2 matches at 7 bases. This CDR3 is built from 16 residues. Per the germline V gene, CDR1 is SGHRS and CDR2 is YFSETQ. V lost 7 bases to trimming and J lost 8 bases; unmatched junction nucleotides: 19. The CDR3 is CASRILSGATKGTQYF. As DNA, the CDR3 is TGCGCCAGCCGGATCCTCAGCGGGGCGACTAAGGGTACGCAGTATTTT.

The CDR3 protein is CASSTGRVSSYEQYF. The CDR3 DNA reads TGTGCCAGCAGCACCGGGAGGGTCAGCTCCTACGAGCAGTACTTC. The chain uses TRBV7-8 and TRBJ2-7; TRBD2 agrees at 8 bases. CDR3 length equals 15 residues. J was trimmed by 0 bases and V by 5 bases; bases with no gene match: 6. Per germline, CDR1 SGHVS and CDR2 FQNEAQ.

The chain recombines TRBV29-1 with TRBJ2-3; the match to TRBD2 covers 8 bases. Germline values: CDR1 SQVTM, CDR2 ANQGSEA. CDR3 length equals 15 residues. J gave up 0 bases and V 2 bases, and 4 bases lay outside the gene matches. The CDR3 region is CSVEPPSGSTDTQYF. DNA of the CDR3: TGCAGCGTTGAACCCCCTAGCGGGAGCACAGATACGCAGTATTTT.

Of note for this clone: The identical CDR3 is also encoded by other nucleotide sequences in the sample. This rearrangement joins TRBV28 to TRBJ1-4, with D possibly matching TRBD1 (6 bases). The V gene's germline CDR1 is MDHEN and CDR2 SYDVKM. V lost 2 bases to trimming and J lost 7 bases, with 11 bases between them. The CDR3 has 14 residues. CDR3 sequence: CASSLGGAGEKLFF. In DNA form, the CDR3 reads TGTGCCAGCAGTTTAGGGGGGGCGGGTGAAAAACTGTTTTTT.

The chain joins TRBV4-3 to TRBJ1-6, with a tentative D call TRBD1 (5 bases). Germline V CDR1 and CDR2: LGHNA, YSLEER. The CDR3 contains 16 residues. The ends were cut back, 0 bases at V and 10 bases at J, with 16 bases in the middle. CDR3 loop: CASSQDPGQGGSPLHF. In nucleotides, the CDR3 is TGCGCCAGCAGCCAAGATCCAGGTCAGGGCGGATCACCCCTCCACTTT.

The chain employs TRBV4-3 and TRBJ2-7, with D tentatively TRBD1 (6 bases). Germline CDR1 LGHNA, CDR2 YSLEER. Trimming shortened V by 0 bases and J by 2 bases, and 11 bases separated the two germline ends. CDR3 size: 15 residues. CDR3 bases: TGCGCCAGCAGCCAAGAGAAGTGGGACACCTACGAGCAGTACTTC. This gives the protein CASSQEKWDTYEQYF.

This clone came up once. The J gene is TRBJ1-2, the V gene TRBV7-2, with 9 bases lining up with TRBD1. V shed 5 bases and J 8 bases; nucleotides not matched to a gene: 12. The length of the CDR3 is 15 residues. CDR1 SGHTA and CDR2 FQGNSA come from the germline V gene. The CDR3 loop reads CASSRGQGSALGYTF. The CDR3 DNA reads as TGTGCCAGCAGCAGAGGACAGGGGTCGGCATTAGGCTACACCTTC.

CDR3 in amino acids: CASTAFAGQGDTQYF. DNA of the CDR3: TGTGCCAGCACCGCCTTCGCGGGGCAGGGAGATACGCAGTATTTT. This sequence joins TRBV27 and TRBJ2-3, with D perhaps TRBD2 (6 bases). Trimming pared 7 bases from V and 5 bases from J, leaving 19 bases between. From germline, CDR1 is MNHEY and CDR2 SMNVEV (reference sequence). CDR3 length equals 15 residues.

The chain combines TRBV13 with TRBJ2-3; the D gene is possibly TRBD2 (7 bases). Germline-derived CDR1 and CDR2 are PRHDT and FYEKMQ (reference sequence). Trimming left V 2 bases short and J 1 base short, with 16 bases between. The CDR3 length is 17 residues. CDR3 sequence reads: CASSLSGWGGGTDTQYF. The DNA for the CDR3 is TGTGCCAGCAGCTTATCTGGGTGGGGGGGCGGCACAGATACGCAGTATTTT.

The chain combines TRBV19 with TRBJ1-1; D remains ambiguous. Germline V gene sequence: CDR1 LNHDA, CDR2 SQIVND (reference sequence). This CDR3 comprises 15 residues. Trimming pared 3 bases from V and 0 bases from J, leaving 11 bases between. The CDR3 DNA reads as TGTGCCAGTAGTATTGAGATTGCGATGAACACTGAAGCTTTCTTT. It is translated as CASSIEIAMNTEAFF.